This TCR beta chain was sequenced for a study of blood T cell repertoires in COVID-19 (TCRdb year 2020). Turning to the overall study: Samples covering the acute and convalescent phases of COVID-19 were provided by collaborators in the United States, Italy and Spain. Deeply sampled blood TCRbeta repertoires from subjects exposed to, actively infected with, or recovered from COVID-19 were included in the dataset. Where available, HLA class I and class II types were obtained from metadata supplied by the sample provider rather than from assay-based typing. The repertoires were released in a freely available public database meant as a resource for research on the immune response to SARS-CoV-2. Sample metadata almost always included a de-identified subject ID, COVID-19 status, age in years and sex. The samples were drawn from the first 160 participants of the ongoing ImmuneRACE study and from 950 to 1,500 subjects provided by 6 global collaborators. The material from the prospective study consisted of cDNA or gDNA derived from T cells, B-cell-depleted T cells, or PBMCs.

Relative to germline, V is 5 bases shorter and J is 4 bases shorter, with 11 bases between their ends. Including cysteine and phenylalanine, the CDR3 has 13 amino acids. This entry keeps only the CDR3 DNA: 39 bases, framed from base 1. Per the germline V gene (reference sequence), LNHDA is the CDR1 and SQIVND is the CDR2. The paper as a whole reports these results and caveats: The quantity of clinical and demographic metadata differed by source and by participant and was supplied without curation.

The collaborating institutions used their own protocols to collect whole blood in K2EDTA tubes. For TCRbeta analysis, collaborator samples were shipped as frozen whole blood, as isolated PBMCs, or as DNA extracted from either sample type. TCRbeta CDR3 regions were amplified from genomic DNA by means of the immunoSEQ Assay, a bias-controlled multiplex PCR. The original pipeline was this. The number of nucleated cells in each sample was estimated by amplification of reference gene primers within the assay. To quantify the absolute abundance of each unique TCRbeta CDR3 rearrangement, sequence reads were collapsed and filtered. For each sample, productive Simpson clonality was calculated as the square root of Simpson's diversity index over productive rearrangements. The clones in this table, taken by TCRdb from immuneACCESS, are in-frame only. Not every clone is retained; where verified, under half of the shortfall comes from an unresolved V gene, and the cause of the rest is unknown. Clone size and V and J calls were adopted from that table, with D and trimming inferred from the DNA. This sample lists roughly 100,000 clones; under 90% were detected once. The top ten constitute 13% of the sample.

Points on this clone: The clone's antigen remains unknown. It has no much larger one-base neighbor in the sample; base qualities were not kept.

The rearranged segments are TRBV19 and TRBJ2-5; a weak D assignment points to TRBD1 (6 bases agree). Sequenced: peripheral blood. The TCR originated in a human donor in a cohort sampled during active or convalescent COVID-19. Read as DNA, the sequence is TGTGCCAGTAGTGTGGCCAGGGGAGAGACCCAGTACTTC. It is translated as CASSVARGETQYF.